Each of the 5 T cell receptor beta chains below was sequenced from the same sample in a study of CD4 T cells in relation to SARS-CoV-2 and coronaviruses (TCRdb year 2021). Library preparation employed the immunoSEQ multiplex PCR assay. TCRdb holds this immuneACCESS table with in-frame rearrangements only. Some clones are missing; in checked studies, unresolved V genes explain under half, and the rest has no known cause. Within this sample are about 59,000 clones, with 70% to 90% of them counted one time only. The ten top clones hold roughly 1.4% of the sample. CD4+ T cells from unexposed donors were collected before the COVID-19 pandemic (2011-2018). The sample consisted of memory CD4+ T cells from PBMCs. According to the study, the label for this sample's cell subset or site signals: memory (non-naive) CD4+ T cells. Receptor source: a human donor in good health.

In DNA, the CDR3 is TGTGCAGTGAGTGTCCTAGCGGGCACAGATACGCAGTATTTT. This translates into CAVSVLAGTDTQYF. This chain connects TRBV6-6 to TRBJ2-3; TRBD2 matches 7 bases. CDR3 length: 14 residues. CDR1 and CDR2 (germline): MNHNY, SVGAGI (reference sequence).

The CDR3 loop reads CASSSDRVGYGYTF. The CDR3 DNA sequence: TGTGCCAGCTCATCAGACAGGGTGGGCTATGGCTACACCTTC. This sequence joins TRBV18 and TRBJ1-2; 7 nucleotides align to TRBD1. Germline V gene sequence: CDR1 KGHSH, CDR2 LQKENI. This CDR3 has 14 residues. V was pared by 5 bases and J by 4 bases, with 7 bases of the junction left unmatched. The whole variable domain, remainder taken from reference TRBV18 and TRBJ1-2, is NAGVMQNPRHLVRRRGQEARLRCSPMKGHSHVYWYRQLPEEGLKFMVYLQKENIIDESGMPKERFSAEFPKEGPSILRIQQVVRGDSAAYFCASSSDRVGYGYTFGSGTRLTVV.

V and J are TRBV9 and TRBJ2-1, with TRBD2 matching 9 bases. After removal of 0 bases from V and 12 bases from J, the junction contained 7 bases not matched to a gene. The CDR3 has 14 amino acids. The germline V gene encodes CDR1 SGDLS and CDR2 YYNGEE. CDR3 in amino acids: CASSVDSGRGVQFF. The CDR3 DNA is TGTGCCAGCAGCGTAGATAGCGGGAGAGGAGTGCAGTTCTTC. The full variable domain, completed using reference TRBV9 and TRBJ2-1, is DSGVTQTPKHLITATGQRVTLRCSPRSGDLSVYWYQQSLDQGLQFLIQYYNGEERAKGNILERFSAQQFPDLHSELNLSSLELGDSALYFCASSVDSGRGVQFFGPGTRLTVL.

This chain connects TRBV14 to TRBJ1-4; no clear D gene. The CDR3 sequence is 17 residues long. The germline V gene has CDR1 SGHDN and CDR2 FVKESK. V was trimmed by 4 bases and J by 3 bases, leaving 18 bases between them. Here the CDR3 DNA reads TGTGCCAGCAGCCCCCGAGGGATAAGCGGGGCTAATGAAAAACTGTTTTTT. Its translation is CASSPRGISGANEKLFF. Looking up the rest from reference TRBV14 and TRBJ1-4 gives the full variable domain: EAGVTQFPSHSVIEKGQTVTLRCDPISGHDNLYWYRRVMGKEIKFLLHFVKESKQDESGMPNNRFLAERTGGTYSTLKVQPAELEDSGVYFCASSPRGISGANEKLFFGSGTQLSVL.

V usage is TRBV9 and J usage is TRBJ2-7; D possibly corresponds to TRBD2 (5 bases). Germline V CDR1 and CDR2: SGDLS, YYNGEE. CDR3 length equals 13 residues. V was shortened by 1 base and J by 5 bases, with 10 bases between the two germline ends. The chain's CDR3 is CASSVRTDDEQYF. The CDR3 region has the DNA TGTGCCAGCAGCGTAAGGACTGACGACGAGCAGTACTTC.